This T cell receptor (beta chain) was sequenced during a study of blood T cell repertoires in COVID-19. Study at large: From T cells, B-cell-depleted T cells, or PBMCs came the material, which was cDNA or gDNA.

Cohort allocation depended upon clinical history that participants reported. TCRdb keeps only in-frame clones here, not all; method: immunoSEQ multiplex PCR. The repertoire has about 280,000 clones, more than 80% of them found once; the top ten carry approximately 4%. Per germline, CDR1 MDHEN and CDR2 SYDVKM. The J segment lost 8 bases and the V segment lost 2 bases, leaving 11 bases of the junction unmatched. CDR3 length: 15 amino acids. This clone has only one observation. This sequence originates from a woman in her thirties with acute COVID-19. The chain joins TRBV28 to TRBJ1-2; 7 positions agree with TRBD1. The specimen was PBMCs or T cells enriched from blood (not recorded which). CDR3 bases: TGTGCCAGCAGTTTAGAGCGGACAGGTTCCGACGGCTACACCTTC. This codes for CASSLERTGSDGYTF.